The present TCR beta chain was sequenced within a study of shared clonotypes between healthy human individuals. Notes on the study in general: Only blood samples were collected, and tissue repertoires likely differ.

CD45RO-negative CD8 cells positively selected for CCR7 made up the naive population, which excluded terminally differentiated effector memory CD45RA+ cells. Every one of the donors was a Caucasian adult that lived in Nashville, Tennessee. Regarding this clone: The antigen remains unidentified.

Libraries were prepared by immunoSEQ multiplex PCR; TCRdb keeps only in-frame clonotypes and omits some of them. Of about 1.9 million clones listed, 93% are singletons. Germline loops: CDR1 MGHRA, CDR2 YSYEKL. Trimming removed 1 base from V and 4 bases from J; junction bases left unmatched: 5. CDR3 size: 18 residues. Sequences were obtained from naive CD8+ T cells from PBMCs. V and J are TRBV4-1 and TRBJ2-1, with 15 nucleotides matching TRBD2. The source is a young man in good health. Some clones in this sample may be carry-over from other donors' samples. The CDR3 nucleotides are TGCGCCAGCAGCCAAGGTGGACTAGCGGGAGGGAAGTACAATGAGCAGTTCTTC. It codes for CASSQGGLAGGKYNEQFF.